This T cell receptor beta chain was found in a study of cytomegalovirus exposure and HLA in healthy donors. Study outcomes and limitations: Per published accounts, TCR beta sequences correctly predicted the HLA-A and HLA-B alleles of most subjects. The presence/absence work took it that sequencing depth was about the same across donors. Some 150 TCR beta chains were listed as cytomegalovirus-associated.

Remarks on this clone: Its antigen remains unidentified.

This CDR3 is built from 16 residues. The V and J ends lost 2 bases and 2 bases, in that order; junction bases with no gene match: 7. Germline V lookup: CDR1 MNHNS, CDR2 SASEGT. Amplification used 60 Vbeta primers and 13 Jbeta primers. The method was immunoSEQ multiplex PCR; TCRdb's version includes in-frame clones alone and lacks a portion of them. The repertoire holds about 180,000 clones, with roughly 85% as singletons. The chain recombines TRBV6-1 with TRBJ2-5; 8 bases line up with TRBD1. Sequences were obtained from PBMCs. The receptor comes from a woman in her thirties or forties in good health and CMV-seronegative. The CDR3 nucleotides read TGTGCCAGCAGTGAACAGAGGACAGGGCTTCAAGAGACCCAGTACTTC. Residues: CASSEQRTGLQETQYF.